This TCR beta chain is drawn from a study of T cell responses to AZD1222 COVID-19 vaccine. CDR1 is SGHDT, CDR2 YYEEEE, per germline. V was clipped by 4 bases and J by 8 bases, with 22 bases between them. The CDR3 consists of 16 residues. This table comes from immunoSEQ multiplex PCR, and its TCRdb copy is limited to in-frame clones, with some not included. The repertoire consists of approximately 100,000 clones, with 85% occurring once and the leading ten covering 4.5%. This clone was picked up a small number of times. Its antigen remains unidentified. Study-wide results and limits: There were repertoire samples only from the period after the peak T cell response. White British donors predominated, females outnumbered males, and clonal diversity was possibly underestimated. Nearly half of spike-specific TCRs reportedly go after variant regions that carry no mutations.

This receptor was obtained from an adult who received the AZD1222 COVID-19 vaccine. V gene TRBV5-6 combines with J gene TRBJ1-5; weak D call: TRBD1 (5 bases). This material consisted of peripheral blood, taken 28 days after the second AZD1222 dose. CDR3 sequence (DNA): TGTGCCAGCAGCAGGGGCCGGGGCAGGGTCGGAGAGCCCCAGCATTTT. This sequence encodes CASSRGRGRVGEPQHF.